These 28 T cell receptor beta chains came from one sample sequenced in a study of spatial heterogeneity in lung cancer (dated by TCRdb to about 2019). Read against the paper, the sample's time point label means: sample taken at primary tumor resection. Without any cell sorting, TCR sequencing was performed on whole RNA extracted either from tumor and nontumor lung tissue or from cryopreserved PBMC samples. Library preparation used 5' RACE. The run used a NextSeq 500. The raw public data were reprocessed by TCRdb itself: fastp quality trimming at Q25, MiXCR clonotype calling, in-frame beta chains only. Entries that share a CDR3 protein sequence are merged under the most common genes and DNA. This sample is represented by about 7,500 distinct CDR3 sequences; around 3.6% of them were singletons. The ten biggest clones cover roughly a quarter of the sample. Source: normal lung tissue next to the tumor, taken at surgery. These receptors all stem from a female donor with early-stage non-small cell lung cancer.

This clonotype occurred many times. This beta chain represents an off-target read in a library built for alpha chains; its size is of limited meaning. The chain combines TRBV28 with TRBJ2-3; 10 nucleotides agree with TRBD1. CDR1 MDHEN and CDR2 SYDVKM come from the germline V gene. The length of the CDR3 is 15 residues. With 5 bases clipped from V and 7 bases from J, the junction kept 9 bases outside the gene matches. The CDR3 sequence: CASSTSGTGVHTQYF. CDR3 coding DNA: TGTGCCAGCAGTACCTCCGGGACAGGGGTGCATACGCAGTATTTT.

This clonotype was seen ten or more times. This beta chain is a stray read from a library made for alpha chains; its abundance is not meaningful. The genes are TRBV7-3 and TRBJ1-2, with unresolved D. V was pared by 2 bases and J by 0 bases, with 7 bases between. The CDR3 spans 14 residues. Germline assignment: CDR1 SGHTA and CDR2 FQGTGA. CDR3 nucleotides: TGTGCCAGCAGCTTATCGGCGGCTAACTATGGCTACACCTTC. Its protein is CASSLSAANYGYTF.

This clonotype came up many times. The library was built for alpha chains, so this beta chain is an off-target read and its size means little. This chain connects TRBV6-5 to TRBJ1-2, with 7 bases fitting TRBD1. V dropped 7 bases and J dropped 0; count of bases not matched to a gene: 5. The CDR3 covers 14 residues. Germline V CDR1 and CDR2: MNHEY, SVGAGI. Written as DNA, the CDR3 is TGTGCCAGCACTAACCAGGGGGCTAACTATGGCTACACCTTC. As protein: CASTNQGANYGYTF.

By its share, this clonotype is medium-sized. Because this beta chain is a stray read in a library intended to capture alpha chains, its abundance should not be given much weight. The chain employs TRBV6-1 and TRBJ2-7; 7 bases line up with TRBD1. The CDR3 has 16 residues. V shed 3 bases, J shed 1 base, and the junction held 9 bases outside the gene matches. CDR1 MNHNS and CDR2 SASEGT come from the germline V gene. CDR3 in DNA: TGTGCCAGCAGTGACCACAGGGGAATAGGATCCTACGAGCAGTACTTC. Amino acids: CASSDHRGIGSYEQYF.

A note on this clonotype: This beta chain is an off-target read within a library intended for alpha chains, so its frequency means little. The gene calls are TRBV20-1 and TRBJ2-5; 9 bases match TRBD1. Germline CDR1 reads DFQATT; CDR2 reads SNEGSKA (reference sequence). With V trimmed by 4 bases and J by 5 bases, 11 bases remained unmatched. CDR3 length: 15 residues. The CDR3 sequence is CSATPRDRVGETQYF. The CDR3 bases are TGCAGTGCTACGCCGAGGGACAGGGTAGGGGAGACCCAGTACTTC.

This clonotype was detected ten times or more. The library was prepared for alpha chains; this beta chain is a stray read, so its frequency means little. This chain uses TRBV2 with TRBJ2-7; D possibly uses TRBD1 or TRBD2 (6 bases each). With 7 bases removed from V and 7 bases from J, the gap between germline ends came to 20 bases. This CDR3 has 14 residues. Germline V gives CDR1 SNHLY, CDR2 FYNNEI. CDR3 loop: CASIFFGGSEEQYF. In DNA, the CDR3 is TGTGCCAGCATTTTTTTCGGGGGCTCAGAAGAGCAGTACTTC.

In the case of this clonotype: A library prepared for alpha chains yielded this beta chain as an off-target read; its size is of little meaning. The chain links TRBV6-6 to TRBJ1-1; no firm D call. The length of the CDR3 is 13 residues. V was trimmed by 5 bases and J by 3 bases, leaving 10 bases between them. CDR1 and CDR2 from the germline V gene are MNHNY and SVGAGI (reference sequence). The CDR3 protein is CASSQHQDTEAFF. The CDR3 nucleotides are TGTGCCAGCAGTCAACACCAGGACACTGAAGCTTTCTTT.

This clonotype was found many times. This beta chain represents an off-target read in a library built for alpha chains; its size is of limited meaning. The chain is built from TRBV10-3 and TRBJ2-1; D is uncertain. V lost 6 bases to trimming and J lost 4 bases, with 13 bases between them. Germline assignment: CDR1 ENHRY and CDR2 SYGVKD. The CDR3 contains 14 residues. CDR3 in amino acids: CAIRPGRYYNEQFF. As DNA, the CDR3 is TGTGCCATCAGGCCGGGCCGCTATTACAATGAGCAGTTCTTC.

This clonotype appeared a few times. The size of this beta chain means little, since it is a stray read in a library made for alpha chains. This sequence joins TRBV20-1 and TRBJ1-5; D not resolved. There are 14 residues in the CDR3. The V end was cut by 5 bases, the J end by 2 bases, with 13 bases between. From germline, CDR1 is DFQATT and CDR2 SNEGSKA (reference sequence). CDR3: CSAYTEPGNQPQHF. The CDR3 nucleotides are TGCAGTGCTTACACAGAACCAGGCAATCAGCCCCAGCATTTT.

This clonotype was detected ten times or more. This beta chain is off target for a library built for alpha chains, so its abundance means little. V usage is TRBV6-5 and J usage is TRBJ1-5, with 7 bases that match TRBD1. Germline loops: CDR1 MNHEY, CDR2 SVGAGI. The CDR3 loop spans 14 amino acids. Trimming at V came to 6 bases and at J to 6 bases, leaving 8 bases not matched to a gene. CDR3 bases: TGTGCCAGCAGCGAAGCCAGGGGGGTTCAGCCCCAGCATTTT. This sequence encodes CASSEARGVQPQHF.

In this sample, this clonotype is medium-sized. This beta chain came through as a stray read in a library set up for alpha chains, and its size says little. V is TRBV9 and J is TRBJ2-7; D is perhaps TRBD1 or TRBD2 (5 bases each). In germline, CDR1 is SGDLS, CDR2 YYNGEE. This CDR3 comprises 13 residues. Deletions cut 7 bases from V and 0 bases from J, with 11 bases between. The CDR3 bases are TGTGCCAGCTCCCGGGACGTCTCCTACGAGCAGTACTTC. The encoded protein is CASSRDVSYEQYF.

In its sample, this clonotype was seen many times. This beta chain turned up in a library designed for alpha chains; as an off-target read, its abundance says little. DNA of the CDR3: TGCAGTGCTAGGATGGACACCAATCAGCCCCAGCATTTT. It encodes CSARMDTNQPQHF. This chain connects TRBV20-1 to TRBJ1-5; a weak D match, TRBD1 (5 bases). CDR3 length: 13 residues. With 3 bases removed from V and 3 bases from J, the gap between germline ends came to 9 bases. Germline V gives CDR1 DFQATT, CDR2 SNEGSKA (reference sequence).

By sample share, this clonotype is large. Because the library targeted alpha chains, this beta chain is an off-target read whose size means little. This chain connects TRBV28 to TRBJ1-1; possibly TRBD1 for D (5 bases). The CDR3 spans 13 residues. Germline V CDR1 and CDR2: MDHEN, SYDVKM. The V and J ends lost 6 bases and 1 base respectively, with 9 bases between them. CDR3 coding DNA: TGTGCCAGCAGCATTGGACAGAACACTGAAGCTTTCTTT. Amino acids: CASSIGQNTEAFF.

This clonotype was detected ten times or more. The library was built for alpha chains, so this beta chain is an off-target read and its size means little. J is TRBJ2-7 and V is TRBV7-2; D call uncertain. From germline, CDR1 is SGHTA and CDR2 FQGNSA. The CDR3 totals 14 residues. V lost 5 bases and J 4 bases, leaving 15 bases between the germline ends. In DNA form, the CDR3 reads TGTGCCAGCAGCCGTTTGTGGGTTATGTACGAGCAGTACTTC. Encoded protein: CASSRLWVMYEQYF.

By its share, this clonotype is medium-sized. This beta chain was picked up by a library intended for alpha chains and is off target, so its count carries little meaning. This rearrangement joins TRBV7-9 to TRBJ2-1; TRBD2 matches at 11 bases. The germline CDR1 and CDR2 sequences are SEHNR and FQNEAQ (reference sequence). V lost 5 bases to trimming and J lost 4 bases; unmatched junction nucleotides: 4. The CDR3 is made up of 15 amino acids. The DNA for the CDR3 is TGTGCCAGCAGCCTTCTAGCGGGGGGTTACAATGAGCAGTTCTTC. It specifies CASSLLAGGYNEQFF.

By frequency in the sample, this clonotype is medium-sized. This beta chain is a stray sequence in a library constructed for alpha chains; its clone size is not meaningful. J is TRBJ2-4 and V is TRBV7-8; D assignment may be TRBD1 or TRBD2 (6 bases each). The CDR3 is 18 amino acids. V was trimmed by 5 bases and J by 0 bases, leaving 20 bases between them. The germline CDR1 and CDR2 sequences are SGHVS and FQNEAQ. Written as DNA, the CDR3 is TGTGCCAGCAGCCCGACAGCGGTGGGGGGCATAGCCAAAAACATTCAGTACTTC. Amino acids: CASSPTAVGGIAKNIQYF.

The table lists this clonotype with many counts. In a library made to pick up alpha chains, this beta chain is a stray read with a size that means little. The chain is built from TRBV7-8 and TRBJ1-2; possibly TRBD1 for D (6 bases). Germline lookup yields CDR1 SGHVS and CDR2 FQNEAQ. Trimming removed 6 bases at V and 7 bases at J, with 15 bases between. CDR3 length equals 13 residues. The CDR3, as DNA: TGTGCCAGCAGGCCAACAGGGTCGGGTGGCTACACCTTC. Its translation: CASRPTGSGGYTF.

This clonotype was counted at least ten times. The library was designed around alpha chains, so this beta chain is a stray read whose abundance carries little weight. The chain joins TRBV24-1 to TRBJ2-1, with 10 bases matching TRBD2. The germline V gene encodes CDR1 KGHDR and CDR2 SFDVKD. The CDR3 contains 17 residues. V lost 7 bases to trimming and J lost 5 bases; unmatched junction nucleotides: 13. For the CDR3, the DNA is TGTGCCACCAGCCAGCGGGGGGGTCCACACGAGAACAATGAGCAGTTCTTC. As protein: CATSQRGGPHENNEQFF.

In its sample, this clonotype ranks as medium-sized (0.01 to 0.1%). The library was built for alpha chains, so this beta chain is an off-target read and its size means little. CDR3 sequence (DNA): TGTGCCAGCAGTTTCTCTGAAGGGAGCACAGATACGCAGTATTTT. This codes for CASSFSEGSTDTQYF. The genes are TRBV28 and TRBJ2-3, with D unclear. Germline V gene sequence: CDR1 MDHEN, CDR2 SYDVKM. The CDR3 contains 15 residues. Trimming removed 3 bases at V and 0 bases at J, with 10 bases between.

The table lists this clonotype with many counts. This beta chain lies outside the target of a library built for alpha chains; its clone size means little. The rearrangement links TRBV7-8 to TRBJ2-5, with 8 bases fitting TRBD1. The germline V gene has CDR1 SGHVS and CDR2 FQNEAQ. V lost 5 bases, J lost 3 bases, and 2 bases stayed unmatched. The CDR3 runs 13 residues. DNA of the CDR3: TGTGCCAGCAGCGAGGACAGGGAAGAGACCCAGTACTTC. Encoded protein: CASSEDREETQYF.

Worth noting for this clonotype: Since the library was made to target alpha chains, this beta chain is a stray read and its abundance is not meaningful. The V call is TRBV14, the J call TRBJ1-6; 8 bases line up with TRBD1. Trimming cost V 0 bases and J 9 bases; bases outside gene matches: 4. The CDR3 sequence is 15 residues long. CDR1 and CDR2 from the germline V gene are SGHDN and FVKESK. CDR3 protein: CASSQDAGGGSPLHF. For the CDR3, the DNA is TGTGCCAGCAGCCAAGACGCAGGGGGCGGTTCACCCCTCCACTTT.

This clonotype is medium-sized within its sample. This beta chain turned up in a library designed for alpha chains; as an off-target read, its abundance says little. This sequence joins TRBV7-2 and TRBJ1-2; D unclear. The V gene lost 7 bases and the J gene lost 3 bases, with 15 bases spanning the gap. Germline V CDR1 and CDR2: SGHTA, FQGNSA. The CDR3 length is 14 residues. The CDR3 nucleotides are TGTGCCAGCATCTTGAGCTCCGGGTACTATGGCTACACCTTC. As protein: CASILSSGYYGYTF.

The sample holds many counts of this clonotype. This beta chain is a stray read from a library made for alpha chains; its abundance is not meaningful. The V call is TRBV27, the J call TRBJ1-6; no firm D call. The CDR3 sequence is 16 residues long. Looked up from germline, CDR1 is MNHEY and CDR2 is SMNVEV (reference sequence). Trimming took 5 bases from V and 0 from J, leaving 11 bases between them. The CDR3 sequence is CASSRTANSYNSPLHF. The CDR3 region has the DNA TGTGCCAGCAGTCGGACCGCTAACTCCTATAATTCACCCCTCCACTTT.

This clonotype rates as medium-sized. This beta chain lies outside the target of a library built for alpha chains; its clone size means little. The V gene is TRBV5-6, the J gene TRBJ2-7; 7 nucleotides agree with TRBD1. The germline V gene encodes CDR1 SGHDT and CDR2 YYEEEE. The CDR3 length is 13 residues. After removal of 4 bases from V and 4 bases from J, the junction contained 5 bases not matched to a gene. The CDR3 is CASSGRDRYEQYF. For the CDR3, the DNA is TGTGCCAGCAGCGGCCGGGACAGATACGAGCAGTACTTC.

This clonotype was detected ten times or more. This beta chain represents an off-target read in a library built for alpha chains; its size is of limited meaning. V gene TRBV20-1 combines with J gene TRBJ2-1, with a tentative D call TRBD2 (6 bases). V lost 6 bases to trimming and J lost 2 bases, with 8 bases between them. Per the germline V gene, CDR1 is DFQATT and CDR2 is SNEGSKA (reference sequence). The CDR3 sequence is 12 residues long. Written as DNA, the CDR3 is TGCAGTGCCTCGGGGGCCTACAATGAGCAGTTCTTC. This encodes CSASGAYNEQFF.

Many counts were recorded for this clonotype. This beta chain came through as a stray read in a library set up for alpha chains, and its size says little. The genes are TRBV27 and TRBJ1-2; 12 bases line up with TRBD1. Per the germline V gene, CDR1 is MNHEY and CDR2 is SMNVEV (reference sequence). Unmatched junction bases numbered 3, after V lost 3 bases and J lost 7 bases. CDR3 length equals 14 residues. This CDR3 is CASSFGDRGPGYTF. The CDR3 DNA reads TGTGCCAGCAGTTTCGGGGACAGGGGGCCTGGCTACACCTTC.

This clonotype has at least ten counts. Found in a library prepared for alpha chains, this beta chain is an off-target read, and its abundance has little meaning. V usage is TRBV7-9 and J usage is TRBJ2-7; D remains unclear. Trimming removed 5 bases from V and 10 bases from J, with 15 bases in between. The CDR3 is 12 residues long. Germline V gene data show CDR1 as SEHNR and CDR2 as FQNEAQ (reference sequence). CDR3 nucleotides: TGTGCCAGCAGCCCCCTCGACCCGGTCCAGTACTTC. This sequence encodes CASSPLDPVQYF.

This clonotype was seen ten or more times. This beta chain turned up in a library designed for alpha chains; as an off-target read, its abundance says little. V is TRBV5-1 and J is TRBJ2-6; D gene uncertain. Germline V gene lookup returns CDR1 SGHRS and CDR2 YFSETQ. V lost 0 bases, J lost 0 bases, and 13 bases lay in between. The CDR3 sequence is 18 residues long. CDR3 loop: CASSLVTGPSSGANVLTF. DNA of the CDR3: TGCGCCAGCAGCTTGGTCACCGGCCCTTCCTCTGGGGCCAACGTCCTGACTTTC.